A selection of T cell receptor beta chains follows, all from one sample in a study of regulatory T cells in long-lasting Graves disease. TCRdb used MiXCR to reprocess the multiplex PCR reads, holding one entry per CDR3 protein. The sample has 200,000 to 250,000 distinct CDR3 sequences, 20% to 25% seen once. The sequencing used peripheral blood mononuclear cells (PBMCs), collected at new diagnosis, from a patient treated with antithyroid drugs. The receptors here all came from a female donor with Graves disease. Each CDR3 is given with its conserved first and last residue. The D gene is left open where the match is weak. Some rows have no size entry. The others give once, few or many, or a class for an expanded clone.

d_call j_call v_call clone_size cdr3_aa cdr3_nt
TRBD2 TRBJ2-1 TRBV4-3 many CASSQIGASGNEQFF TGCGCCAGCAGCCAGATAGGGGCTAGCGGTAATGAGCAGTTCTTC
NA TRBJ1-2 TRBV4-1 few CASSLGRDTGGSGYTF TGCGCCAGCAGCCTCGGCCGGGACACTGGCGGGAGCGGCTACACCTTC
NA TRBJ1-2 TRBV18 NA CASSPFPSGAANYGYTF TGTGCCAGCTCACCCTTTCCGTCGGGAGCTGCTAACTATGGCTACACCTTC
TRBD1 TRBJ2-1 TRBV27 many CASSSTDRVHHEQFF TGTGCCAGCAGTTCGACCGACAGGGTCCACCATGAGCAGTTCTTC
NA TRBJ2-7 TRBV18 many CASSPKFKGYEQYF TGTGCCAGCTCACCAAAATTCAAGGGGTACGAGCAGTACTTC
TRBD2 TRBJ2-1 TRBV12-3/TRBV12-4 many CASSPFAVAGYNEQFF TGTGCCAGCAGTCCATTTGCGGTAGCGGGGTACAATGAGCAGTTCTTC
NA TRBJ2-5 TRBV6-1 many CASSPRGQPSETQYF TGTGCCAGCAGTCCCCGAGGACAGCCGTCGGAGACCCAGTACTTC
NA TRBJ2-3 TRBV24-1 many CATSDLQGEGTDTQYF TGTGCCACCAGTGATTTGCAGGGGGAGGGTACAGATACGCAGTATTTT
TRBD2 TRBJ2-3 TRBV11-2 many CASSWLAGGSSSTDTQYF TGTGCCAGCAGCTGGCTAGCGGGAGGGAGCTCTAGCACAGATACGCAGTATTTT
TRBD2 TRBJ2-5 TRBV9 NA CASSVDSGGLIQETQYF TGTGCCAGCAGCGTAGACAGCGGGGGGCTCATCCAAGAGACCCAGTACTTC
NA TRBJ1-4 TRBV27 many CASSPPGWESGEKLFF TGTGCCAGCAGTCCCCCAGGGTGGGAATCCGGCGAAAAACTGTTTTTT
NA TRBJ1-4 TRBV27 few CASSRTSENEKLFF TGTGCCAGCAGTCGAACATCGGAGAATGAAAAACTGTTTTTT
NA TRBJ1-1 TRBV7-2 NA CASSSIGGSNTEAFF TGTGCCAGCAGCTCGATAGGTGGGTCGAACACTGAAGCTTTCTTT
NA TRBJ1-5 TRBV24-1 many CATSDPGQLNQPQHF TGTGCCACCAGTGATCCCGGACAGCTTAATCAGCCCCAGCATTTT
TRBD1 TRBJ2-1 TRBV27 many CASRSGTGRPYNEQFF TGTGCCAGCAGATCCGGGACAGGGAGACCCTACAATGAGCAGTTCTTC
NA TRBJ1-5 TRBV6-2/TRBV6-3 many CASTAGGYQPQHF TGTGCCAGCACCGCCGGGGGCTACCAGCCCCAGCATTTT
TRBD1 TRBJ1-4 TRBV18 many CASSSDRGDEKLFF TGTGCCAGCTCATCGGACAGGGGGGATGAAAAACTGTTTTTT
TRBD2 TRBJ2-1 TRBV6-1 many CASRHSGTSSYNEQFF TGTGCCAGCAGACATAGCGGGACGAGCTCCTACAATGAGCAGTTCTTC
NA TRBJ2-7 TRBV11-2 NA CASSLVGTPSYEQYF TGTGCCAGCAGCTTAGTAGGGACTCCTTCCTACGAGCAGTACTTC
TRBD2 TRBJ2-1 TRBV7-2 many CASSLGSGGQNPRWGEQFF TGTGCCAGCAGCTTAGGGTCGGGGGGGCAGAATCCGAGGTGGGGAGAGCAGTTCTTC
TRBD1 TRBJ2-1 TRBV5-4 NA CASSQEGPGQGMGEQFF TGTGCCAGCAGCCAAGAAGGACCGGGACAGGGGATGGGCGAGCAGTTCTTC
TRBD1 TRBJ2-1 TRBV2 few CASSDTGGPEGEQFF TGTGCCAGCAGTGACACAGGGGGCCCAGAAGGTGAGCAGTTCTTC
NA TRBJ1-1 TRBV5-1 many CASSLATGNTEAFF TGTGCCAGCAGCTTGGCGACAGGGAACACTGAAGCTTTCTTT
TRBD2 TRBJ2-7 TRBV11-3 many CASSRGLAGGYEQYF TGTGCCAGCAGCCGGGGACTAGCGGGAGGTTACGAGCAGTACTTC
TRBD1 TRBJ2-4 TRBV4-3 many CASSQGTGLDIQYF TGCGCCAGCAGCCAGGGGACAGGGTTAGACATTCAGTACTTC
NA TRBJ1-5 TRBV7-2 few CASSLGGSATNQPQHF TGTGCCAGCAGCTTAGGGGGATCGGCGACCAATCAGCCCCAGCATTTT
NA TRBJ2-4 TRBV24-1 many CATSDSGGGSIQYF TGTGCCACCAGTGATTCCGGAGGGGGTAGCATTCAGTACTTC
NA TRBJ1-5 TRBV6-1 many CASSGTHNNYQPQHF TGTGCCAGCAGTGGAACCCATAACAATTATCAGCCCCAGCATTTT
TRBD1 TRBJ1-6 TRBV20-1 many CSARGTGIVSYNSPLHF TGCAGTGCTAGAGGGACAGGGATTGTTTCCTATAATTCACCCCTCCACTTT
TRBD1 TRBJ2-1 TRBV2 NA CASRRDRTLYNEQFF TGTGCCAGCAGGAGGGACAGGACTCTCTACAATGAGCAGTTCTTC
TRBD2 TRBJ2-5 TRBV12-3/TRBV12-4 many CASRPTGEGETQYF TGTGCCAGCAGGCCCACGGGGGAGGGAGAGACCCAGTACTTC
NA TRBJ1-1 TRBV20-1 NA CSARGGAGATEAFF TGCAGTGCTAGAGGCGGGGCAGGGGCCACTGAAGCTTTCTTT